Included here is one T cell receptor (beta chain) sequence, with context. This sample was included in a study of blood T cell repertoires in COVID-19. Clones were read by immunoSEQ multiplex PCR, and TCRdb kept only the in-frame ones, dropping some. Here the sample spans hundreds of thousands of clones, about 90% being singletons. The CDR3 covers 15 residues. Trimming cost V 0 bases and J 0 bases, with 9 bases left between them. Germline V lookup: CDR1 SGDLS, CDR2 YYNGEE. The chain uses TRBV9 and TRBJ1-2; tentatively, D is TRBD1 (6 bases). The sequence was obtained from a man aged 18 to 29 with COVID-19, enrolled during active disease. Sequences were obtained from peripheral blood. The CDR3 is CASSVGWTANYGYTF. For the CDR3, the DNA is TGTGCCAGCAGCGTAGGCTGGACAGCTAACTATGGCTACACCTTC. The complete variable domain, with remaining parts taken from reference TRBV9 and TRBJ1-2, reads DSGVTQTPKHLITATGQRVTLRCSPRSGDLSVYWYQQSLDQGLQFLIQYYNGEERAKGNILERFSAQQFPDLHSELNLSSLELGDSALYFCASSVGWTANYGYTFGSGTRLTVV.